The source of this T cell receptor beta chain is a study of CD4 T cell repertoires in COVID-19 (dated by TCRdb to about 2021). With regard to the full study: To analyze cross-reactivity, the CFSE-low cells were expanded with IL-2 for about 10 days and then labeled again and restimulated with spike proteins from other coronaviruses. The study characterized naturally processed CD4+ T cell responses to SARS-CoV-2 spike and nucleoprotein in COVID-19-recovered individuals, using TCR Vbeta sequencing to assess clonal composition. In a few recovered individuals, the researchers analyzed the TCR Vbeta repertoire of SARS-CoV-2-reactive T cells at the subset level.

As for this clone: Its target antigen remains unknown. No much larger clone exists at a distance of one base, and base qualities are not known.

The CDR3 has 15 amino acids, counting the end cysteine and phenylalanine. Only CDR3 DNA remains: 45 bases, in frame from the first base. V is pared back by 7 bases and J by 5 bases, with 20 bases lying between the germline termini. The germline V gene (reference sequence) supplies CDR1 LNHDA and CDR2 SQIVND. Broader findings and caveats from the paper: Two or all three memory subsets shared several of the most expanded SARS-CoV-2-reactive clonotypes, which suggests intraclonal diversification. Between 7 and 25% of SARS-CoV-2 clonotypes were also found in SARS-CoV and/or HKU1 spike-stimulated secondary cultures, consistent with cross-reactivity.

Memory T cell samples that were not cultured were sequenced immediately after ex vivo isolation. CD4+ total memory, central memory, effector memory and circulating T follicular helper cells were isolated from peripheral blood mononuclear cells. The library relied on the immunoSEQ multiplex PCR assay. The authors processed their data as follows. To quantify how much the repertoires of different subsets overlapped, the Chao-Jaccard similarity index was used along with counts of shared clonotypes. Entries here come from immuneACCESS through TCRdb and include only in-frame sequences with V and J called. Some clones fail to appear in such tables; in the studies checked, an unresolved V gene covers under half of the shortfall, and the cause of the remainder is unknown. V, J and clone size were drawn from that table, and D and trimming were deduced from the DNA. Present in this sample are about 24,000 clones, roughly 93% of which were seen just once. Under 0.8% of the sample is taken by the ten largest.

The chain is made from TRBV19 and TRBJ1-1; the D gene cannot be resolved reliably. The input for sequencing was circulating follicular helper CD4+ T cells (cTfh) from blood, taken before the COVID-19 pandemic. The intended sense of this specimen's cell subset or site label: circulating T follicular helper cells. The source is a human donor who had COVID-19. CDR3 protein: CASTPMGGRMTEAFF. The DNA sequence reads TGTGCCAGTACTCCCATGGGAGGGCGGATGACTGAAGCTTTCTTT.